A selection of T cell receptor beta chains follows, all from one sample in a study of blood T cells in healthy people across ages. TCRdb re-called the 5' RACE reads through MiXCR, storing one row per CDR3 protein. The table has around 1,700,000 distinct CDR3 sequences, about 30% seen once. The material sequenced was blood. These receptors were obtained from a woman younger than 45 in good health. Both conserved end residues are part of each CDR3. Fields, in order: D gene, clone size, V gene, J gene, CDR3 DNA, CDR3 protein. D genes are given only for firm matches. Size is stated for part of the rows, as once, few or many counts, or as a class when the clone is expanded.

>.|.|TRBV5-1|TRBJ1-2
TGCGCCAGCAGCTTGGAGGGCAGCCCCAACTATGGCTACACCTTC
CASSLEGSPNYGYTF
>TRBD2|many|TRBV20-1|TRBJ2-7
TGCAGTGCTAGAGTGGGAGGGAGCTCCTACGAGCAGTACTTC
CSARVGGSSYEQYF
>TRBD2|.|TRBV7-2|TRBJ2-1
TGTGCCAGCAGCTCCCCGGGACTAGCGGGAGCCAATGAGCAGTTCTTC
CASSSPGLAGANEQFF
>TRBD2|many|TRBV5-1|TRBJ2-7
TGCGCCAGCAGGGCTAGCGGGAGCGGCTACGAGCAGTACTTC
CASRASGSGYEQYF
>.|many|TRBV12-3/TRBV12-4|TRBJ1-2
TGTGCCAGCAGTCCGGCGGGTGGACGCCAAAATGGCTACACCTTC
CASSPAGGRQNGYTF
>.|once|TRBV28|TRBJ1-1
TGTGCCAGCAGTTTCAGGGAAGAAGCTTTCTTT
CASSFREEAFF
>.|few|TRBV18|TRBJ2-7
TGTGCCAGCTTCACCGGTGAACAGGAGAGCTACAAGCAGTACTTC
CASFTGEQESYKQYF
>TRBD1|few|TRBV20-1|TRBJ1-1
TGCAGTGCTAGCGGTCGAGGGGGCCTGGGGAACACTGAAGCTTTCTTT
CSASGRGGLGNTEAFF
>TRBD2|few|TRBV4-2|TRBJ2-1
TGTGCCAGCAGCCAAAGTATAGCGGGGGGGCAGTCCAATGAGCAGTTCTTC
CASSQSIAGGQSNEQFF
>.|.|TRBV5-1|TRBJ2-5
TGCGCCAGCAGCCTTGGGAAGGCCCTCTCCTACGAGCGGTACTTC
CASSLGKALSYERYF
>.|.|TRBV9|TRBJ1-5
TGTGCCAGCAGCACAGACCCGACACGCAATCAGCCCCAGCATTTT
CASSTDPTRNQPQHF
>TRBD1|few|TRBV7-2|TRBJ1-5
TGTGCCGGCAGCTTAGAGGTTAGGACAGGGCCTCAGCCCCAGCATTTT
CAGSLEVRTGPQPQHF
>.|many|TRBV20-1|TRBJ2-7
TGCAGTGCTCGATCCACTCAGGGTATCTACGAGCAGTACTTC
CSARSTQGIYEQYF
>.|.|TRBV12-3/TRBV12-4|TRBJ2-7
TGTGCCAGCAGTGAGTTATCGGGGATTTTCGGCCTCTACGAGCAGTACTTC
CASSELSGIFGLYEQYF
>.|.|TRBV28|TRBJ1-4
TGTGCCACCTACAGGAGGGCGACTAATGAAAAACTGTTTTTT
CATYRRATNEKLFF
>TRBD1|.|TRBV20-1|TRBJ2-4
TGCAGTGCTAGAGATGGGACAGGGGCGGGAGAGCAGTACTTC
CSARDGTGAGEQYF
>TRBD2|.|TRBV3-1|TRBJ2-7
TGTGCCAGCAGCGCCCCCGGGACTAGAGGGGCGTCCTACGAGCAGTACTTC
CASSAPGTRGASYEQYF
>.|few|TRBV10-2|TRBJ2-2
TGCGCCAGCGGCGCAATTCGTGCCGGGGAGCTGTTTTTT
CASGAIRAGELFF
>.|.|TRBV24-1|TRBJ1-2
TGTGCCACCAGTGAGTCGACAGCCAGCTATGGCTACACCTTC
CATSESTASYGYTF
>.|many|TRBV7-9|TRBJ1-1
TGTGCCAGCAGCCCCAGCACTGAAGCTTTCTTT
CASSPSTEAFF
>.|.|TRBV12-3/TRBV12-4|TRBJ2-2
TGTGCCAGCAGTCCAAATCGCTTCGACAGGGGAGGGACCGGGGAGCTGTTTTTT
CASSPNRFDRGGTGELFF
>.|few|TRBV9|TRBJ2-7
TGTGCCAGCAGCGTAGGGGGCAGGACTGTCGGTGAGCAGTACTTC
CASSVGGRTVGEQYF
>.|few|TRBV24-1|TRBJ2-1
TGTGCCACCAGTGACCCCAAAGCGGGCTACAATGAGCAGTTCTTC
CATSDPKAGYNEQFF
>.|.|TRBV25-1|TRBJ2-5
TGTGCCAGCAGTAAAGGGACTGGTTACCAAGAGACCCAGTACTTC
CASSKGTGYQETQYF
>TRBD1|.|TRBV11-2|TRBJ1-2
TGTGCCAGCAGTATGACAGGGTCCTATGGCTACACCTTC
CASSMTGSYGYTF
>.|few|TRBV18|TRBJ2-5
TGCGCCAGCCAACTAGAGGTCCGAGAGACCCAGTACTTC
CASQLEVRETQYF
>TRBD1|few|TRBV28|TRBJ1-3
TGTGCCAGCAGTCGCCGGGACAGAGCTGGAAACACCATATATTTT
CASSRRDRAGNTIYF
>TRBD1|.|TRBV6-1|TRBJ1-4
TGTGCCGGCAGACGACAGGGTTCTTGGGAAAGACTGTTTTTT
CAGRRQGSWERLFF
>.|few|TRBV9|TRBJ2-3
TGTGCCAGCAGCAGCCGTGCGGGGGCCGGCACAGATACGCAGTATTTT
CASSSRAGAGTDTQYF
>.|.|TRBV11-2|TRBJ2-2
TGTGCCAGCAGCTCGACTATAGCCGGGGAGCTGTTTTTT
CASSSTIAGELFF